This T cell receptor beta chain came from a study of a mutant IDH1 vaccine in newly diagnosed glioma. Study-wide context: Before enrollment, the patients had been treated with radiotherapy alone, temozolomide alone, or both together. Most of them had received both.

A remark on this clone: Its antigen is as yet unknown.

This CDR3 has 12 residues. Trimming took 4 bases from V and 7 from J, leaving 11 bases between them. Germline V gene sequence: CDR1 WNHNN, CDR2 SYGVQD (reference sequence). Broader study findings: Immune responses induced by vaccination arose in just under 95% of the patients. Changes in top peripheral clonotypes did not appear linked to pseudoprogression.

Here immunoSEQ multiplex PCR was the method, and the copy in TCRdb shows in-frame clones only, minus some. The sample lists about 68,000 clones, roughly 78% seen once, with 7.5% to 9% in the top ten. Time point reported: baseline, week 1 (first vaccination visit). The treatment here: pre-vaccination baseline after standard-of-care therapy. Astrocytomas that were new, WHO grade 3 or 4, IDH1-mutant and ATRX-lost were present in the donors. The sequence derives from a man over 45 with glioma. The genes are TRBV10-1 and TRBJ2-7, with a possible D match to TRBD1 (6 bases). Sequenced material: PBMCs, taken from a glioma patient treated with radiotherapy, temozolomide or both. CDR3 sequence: CASSAGAREQYF. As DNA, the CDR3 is TGCGCCAGCAGTGCAGGGGCGCGGGAGCAGTACTTC.